The TCR beta chain described here comes from a study of STAT5B mutations in CD4+ large granular lymphocyte leukemia. Study-level findings and limits: CD4-sorted patient repertoires seemed more clonal than healthy CD4+ repertoires. About a quarter of private leukemic clonotypes occurred rarely in other patients' non-leukemic repertoires.

Buffy coats from healthy blood donors served as controls. Comments on this clone: Its antigen is unidentified.

Sequencing used immunoSEQ multiplex PCR; TCRdb keeps in-frame clones, though not all of them. Among fewer than 45,000 clones listed, more than 60% were seen once. The CDR3 sequence is 13 residues long. Germline CDR1 and CDR2: SGHVS and FNYEAQ. Trimming took off 3 bases at V and 10 bases at J, with 12 bases between the two ends. The sequenced sample was CD4+ T cells from blood buffy coats. The chain recombines TRBV7-6 with TRBJ1-4; D is possibly TRBD1 (5 bases). The clonotype comes from a human donor in good health. The DNA for the CDR3 is TGTGCCAGCAGCTTCTCAGGGTCGGCAAAACTGTTTTTT. Translation gives CASSFSGSAKLFF.